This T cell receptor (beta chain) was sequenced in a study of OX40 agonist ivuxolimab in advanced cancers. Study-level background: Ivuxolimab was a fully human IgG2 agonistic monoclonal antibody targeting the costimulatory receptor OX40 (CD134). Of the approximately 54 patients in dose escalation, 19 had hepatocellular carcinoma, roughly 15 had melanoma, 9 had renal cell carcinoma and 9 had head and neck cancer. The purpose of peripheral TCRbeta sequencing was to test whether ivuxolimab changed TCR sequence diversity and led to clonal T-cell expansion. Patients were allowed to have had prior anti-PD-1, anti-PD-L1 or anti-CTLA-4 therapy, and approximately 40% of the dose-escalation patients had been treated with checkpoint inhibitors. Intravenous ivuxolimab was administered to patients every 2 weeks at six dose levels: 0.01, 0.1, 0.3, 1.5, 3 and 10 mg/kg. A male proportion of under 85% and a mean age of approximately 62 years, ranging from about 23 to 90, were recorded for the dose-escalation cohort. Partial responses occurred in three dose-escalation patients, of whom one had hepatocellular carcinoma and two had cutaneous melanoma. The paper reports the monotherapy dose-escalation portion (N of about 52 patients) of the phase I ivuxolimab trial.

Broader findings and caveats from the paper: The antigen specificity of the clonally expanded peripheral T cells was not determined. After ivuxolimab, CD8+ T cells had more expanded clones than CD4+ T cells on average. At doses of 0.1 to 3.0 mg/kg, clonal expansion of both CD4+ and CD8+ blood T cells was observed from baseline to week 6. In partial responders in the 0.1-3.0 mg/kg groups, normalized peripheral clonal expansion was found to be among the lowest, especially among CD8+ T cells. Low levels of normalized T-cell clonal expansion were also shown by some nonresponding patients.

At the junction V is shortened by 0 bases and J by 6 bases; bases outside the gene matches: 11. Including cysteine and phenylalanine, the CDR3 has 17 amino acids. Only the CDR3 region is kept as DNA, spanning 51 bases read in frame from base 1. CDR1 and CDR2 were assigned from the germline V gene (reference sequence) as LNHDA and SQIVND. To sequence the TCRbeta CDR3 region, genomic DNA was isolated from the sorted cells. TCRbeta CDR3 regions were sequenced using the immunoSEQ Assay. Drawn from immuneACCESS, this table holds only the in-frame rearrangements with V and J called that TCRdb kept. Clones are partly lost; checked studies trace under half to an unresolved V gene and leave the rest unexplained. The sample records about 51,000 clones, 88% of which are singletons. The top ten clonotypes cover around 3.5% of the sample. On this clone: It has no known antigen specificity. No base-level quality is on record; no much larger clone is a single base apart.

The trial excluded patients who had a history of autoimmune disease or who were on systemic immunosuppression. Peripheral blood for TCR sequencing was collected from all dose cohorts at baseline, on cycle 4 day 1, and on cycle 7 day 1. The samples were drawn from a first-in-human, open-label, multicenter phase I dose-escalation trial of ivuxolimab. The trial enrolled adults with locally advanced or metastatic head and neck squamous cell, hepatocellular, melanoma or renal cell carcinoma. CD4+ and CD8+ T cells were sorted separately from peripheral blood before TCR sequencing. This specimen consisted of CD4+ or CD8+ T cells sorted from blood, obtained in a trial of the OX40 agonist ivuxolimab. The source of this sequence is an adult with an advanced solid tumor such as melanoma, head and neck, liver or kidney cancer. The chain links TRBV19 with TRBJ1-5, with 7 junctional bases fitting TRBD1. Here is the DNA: TGTGCCAGTAGTATAGATCAGGGGGGGGTCTTCCCTCAGCCCCAGCATTTT. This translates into CASSIDQGGVFPQPQHF.